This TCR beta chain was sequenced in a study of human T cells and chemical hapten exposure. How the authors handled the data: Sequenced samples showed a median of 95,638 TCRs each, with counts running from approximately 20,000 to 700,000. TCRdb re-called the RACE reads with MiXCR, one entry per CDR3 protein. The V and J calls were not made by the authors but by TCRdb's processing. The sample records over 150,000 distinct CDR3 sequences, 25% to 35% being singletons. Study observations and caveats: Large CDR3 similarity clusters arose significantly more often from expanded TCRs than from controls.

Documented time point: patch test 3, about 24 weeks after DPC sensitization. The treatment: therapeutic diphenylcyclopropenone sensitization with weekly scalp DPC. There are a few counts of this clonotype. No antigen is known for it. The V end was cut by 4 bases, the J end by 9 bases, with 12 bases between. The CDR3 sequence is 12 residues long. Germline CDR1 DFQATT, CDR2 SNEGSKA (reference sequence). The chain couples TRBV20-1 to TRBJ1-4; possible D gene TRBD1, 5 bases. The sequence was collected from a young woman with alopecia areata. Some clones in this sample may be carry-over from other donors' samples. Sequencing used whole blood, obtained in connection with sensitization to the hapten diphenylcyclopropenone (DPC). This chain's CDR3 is CSANEGPKKLFF. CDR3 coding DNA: TGCAGTGCTAACGAGGGGCCGAAAAAACTGTTTTTT.